These 8 T cell receptor beta chains came from one sample sequenced in a study of T cells after yellow fever vaccination. TCRdb reprocessed the 5' RACE reads via MiXCR and lists one record per CDR3 protein. The table shows approximately 450,000 distinct CDR3 sequences, with around a sixth occurring only once. Sequencing used PBMCs, obtained before the yellow fever booster vaccination. Source of these receptors: a man in his late teens or twenties who received the YFV17D yellow fever vaccine.

The chain carries TRBV2 and TRBJ1-1; D gene unclear. This CDR3 spans 15 amino acids. The germline V gene has CDR1 SNHLY and CDR2 FYNNEI. Trimming removed 1 base from V and 0 bases from J, with 9 bases in between. CDR3 sequence reads: CASSEDVGMNTEAFF. CDR3 DNA: TGTGCCAGCAGTGAAGATGTGGGCATGAACACTGAAGCTTTCTTT.

Judged by abundance, this clonotype is medium-sized. This rearrangement joins TRBV4-3 to TRBJ2-5; the match to TRBD2 covers 9 bases. The ends lost 0 bases at V and 1 base at J; junction bases unmatched: 0. The CDR3 loop spans 15 amino acids. Germline CDR1 and CDR2: LGHNA and YSLEER. CDR3 protein: CASSQERGGQETQYF. The CDR3 DNA sequence: TGCGCCAGCAGCCAAGAGCGGGGGGGCCAAGAGACCCAGTACTTC.

This clonotype was found a few times. The V gene is TRBV7-7, the J gene TRBJ2-7, with TRBD2 matching 8 bases. The CDR3 is made up of 13 amino acids. Trimming at V came to 5 bases and at J to 4 bases, leaving 4 bases not matched to a gene. Germline CDR1 and CDR2: SSHAT and FNYEAQ (reference sequence). The CDR3: CASSAGLAYEQYF. CDR3 sequence (DNA): TGTGCCAGCAGCGCAGGACTAGCATACGAGCAGTACTTC.

This clonotype was observed a handful of times. This rearrangement joins TRBV29-1 to TRBJ2-5, with a weak D call TRBD2 (5 bases). This CDR3 has 13 residues. V was cut by 5 bases and J by 5 bases, with 15 bases left in between. Germline CDR1 is SQVTM and CDR2 is ANQGSEA. CDR3 sequence (DNA): TGCAGCGTTCTGCTAGCTGTGGGGGAGACCCAGTACTTC. This codes for CSVLLAVGETQYF.

This clonotype was seen ten or more times. The rearrangement uses TRBV5-1 and TRBJ2-3, with D perhaps TRBD1 or TRBD2 (6 bases each). The CDR3 length is 14 residues. Germline-derived CDR1 and CDR2 are SGHRS and YFSETQ. Trimming left V 4 bases short and J 5 bases short, with 14 bases between. Here the CDR3 DNA reads TGCGCCAGCAGCCCCACGGGGGCGGGAGATACGCAGTATTTT. Translation: CASSPTGAGDTQYF.

In its sample, this clonotype was seen a few times. This chain uses TRBV6-5 with TRBJ1-4, with 8 positions matching TRBD1. The J segment lost 4 bases and the V segment lost 11 bases, leaving 6 bases of the junction unmatched. The CDR3 loop spans 13 amino acids. Germline V gene data show CDR1 as MNHEY and CDR2 as SVGAGI. Here the CDR3 reads CASQDRVNEKLFF. CDR3 in DNA: TGTGCCTCCCAGGACAGGGTTAATGAAAAACTGTTTTTT.

The rearrangement uses TRBV7-2 and TRBJ2-1, with unresolved D. Trimming left V 2 bases short and J 10 bases short, with 9 bases between. The CDR3 has 12 amino acids. The germline CDR1 and CDR2 sequences are SGHTA and FQGNSA. CDR3: CASSLLFGEQFF. The CDR3 DNA reads as TGTGCCAGCAGCTTACTCTTCGGGGAGCAGTTCTTC.

The sample holds many counts of this clonotype. The chain combines TRBV20-1 with TRBJ2-2, with D tentatively TRBD1 or TRBD2 (7 bases each). V gave up 6 bases and J gave up 2 bases, with 25 bases separating them. CDR1 and CDR2 (germline): DFQATT, SNEGSKA (reference sequence). The CDR3 runs to 18 residues. The CDR3 sequence is CSAPVAGGGLYNTGELFF. In nucleotides, the CDR3 is TGCAGTGCCCCCGTCGCAGGGGGGGGCCTGTATAACACCGGGGAGCTGTTTTTT.